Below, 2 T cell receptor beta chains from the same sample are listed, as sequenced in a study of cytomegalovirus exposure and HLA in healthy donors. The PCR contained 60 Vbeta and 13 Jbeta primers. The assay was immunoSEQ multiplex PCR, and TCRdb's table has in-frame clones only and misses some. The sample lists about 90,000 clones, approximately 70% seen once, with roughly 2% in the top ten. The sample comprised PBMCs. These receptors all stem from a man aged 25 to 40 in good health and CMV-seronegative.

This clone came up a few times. DNA for the CDR3: TGTGCCAGCAGCCCTACGACAGGGAATATTCGCACTGAAGCTTTCTTT. Its translation is CASSPTTGNIRTEAFF. The rearrangement joins TRBV5-6 to TRBJ1-1, with 7 positions matching TRBD1. The V and J ends lost 4 bases and 4 bases, in that order; junction bases with no gene match: 13. Per germline, CDR1 SGHDT and CDR2 YYEEEE. CDR3 length equals 16 residues. Complete variable domain (other parts from reference TRBV5-6 and TRBJ1-1): DAGVTQSPTHLIKTRGQQVTLRCSPKSGHDTVSWYQQALGQGPQFIFQYYEEEERQRGNFPDRFSGHQFPNYSSELNVNALLLGDSALYLCASSPTTGNIRTEAFFGQGTRLTVV.

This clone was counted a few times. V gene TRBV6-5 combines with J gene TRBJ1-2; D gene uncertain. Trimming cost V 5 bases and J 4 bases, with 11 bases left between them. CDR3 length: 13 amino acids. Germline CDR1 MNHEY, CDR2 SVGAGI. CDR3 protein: CASSSAGSYGYTF. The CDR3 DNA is TGTGCCAGCAGTAGCGCCGGAAGCTATGGCTACACCTTC.